Here is one T cell receptor (beta chain) with its context. The antigen remains undetermined. The record originates from a study of cytomegalovirus exposure and HLA in healthy donors. The CDR3 consists of 15 residues. The germline V and J ends were trimmed by 4 bases and 8 bases, with 17 bases remaining between them. Germline CDR1 and CDR2: SEHNR and FQNEAQ (reference sequence). Notes on the study in general: TCR beta V- and J-gene trimming, according to a later analysis, was linked to a missense DCLRE1C variant. Later analysis placed DRB1 highest and HLA-C lowest in TCR association rates, which differed by HLA locus. The authors excluded some V segments, including TRBV6-2 and TRBV6-3, as indistinguishable.

With 60 Vbeta and 13 Jbeta primers, the PCR was carried out. Generated by immunoSEQ multiplex PCR, the TCRdb table keeps only in-frame clones and is missing some. The profile covers under 200,000 clones, with 65% to 85% appearing a single time and under 5% taken by the ten largest. The receptor's source is a woman aged 45-59 years in good health and CMV-seropositive. What was sequenced was PBMCs. This sequence joins TRBV7-9 and TRBJ1-4; perhaps TRBD1 as D (6 bases). The CDR3 sequence: CASSSRTGWEEKLFF. The CDR3 DNA is TGTGCCAGCAGCTCTAGAACAGGGTGGGAGGAAAAACTGTTTTTT.